Listed below are T cell receptor beta chains from one sample, sequenced in a study of cytomegalovirus exposure and HLA in healthy donors. Sequencing used immunoSEQ multiplex PCR; TCRdb keeps in-frame clones, though not all of them. In the table there are under 200,000 clones, about four fifths of which are singletons. Sequenced: PBMCs. These receptor sequences come from a woman in her forties or fifties in good health and CMV-seropositive. Each CDR3 is given without its conserved first and last residue.

v_call	j_call	cdr3_aa
TRBV7-9	TRBJ1-2	ASSLDRGAGYT
TRBV6-5	TRBJ2-3	ASSWTGLTDTQY
TRBV7-8	TRBJ2-7	ASSLLAGASEQY
TRBV9	TRBJ2-1	ASSPGTSGPYNEQF
TRBV28	TRBJ2-2	ASSLGLLNTGELF
TRBV7-9	TRBJ2-5	ASRQSEVETQY
TRBV4-2	TRBJ2-4	ASSPITPGQGLDIQY
TRBV9	TRBJ2-5	ASSLGQGYRETQY
TRBV19	TRBJ2-4	ASSDYRGRRAKNIQY
TRBV6-5	TRBJ2-1	ASSSVPVGTHHEQF
TRBV5-5	TRBJ1-1	ASSLSTGDLAEAF
TRBV9	TRBJ2-7	ASSGGVTSYEQY
TRBV28	TRBJ1-2	ASSSFIDRGYGYT
TRBV19	TRBJ1-5	ASTGILQGRRQPQH
TRBV11-2	TRBJ2-5	ASSLPGAETQY
TRBV7-9	TRBJ1-2	ASSSDRSSNYGYT
TRBV7-3	TRBJ1-1	ASSLYRGRNTEAF
TRBV5-1	TRBJ2-3	ASSPEVNPTDTQY
TRBV7-2	TRBJ2-7	ASSQPRQGLYEQY
TRBV6-5	TRBJ1-6	ASSNRGRDSPLH
TRBV11-2	TRBJ1-6	ASSLEPGGNSPLH
TRBV7-9	TRBJ2-6	SSSPMRGTGANVLT
TRBV5-6	TRBJ2-6	ASSLVGVGANVLT
TRBV11-2	TRBJ2-1	ASSFGLEQF
TRBV5-4	TRBJ2-7	ASSIGLASYEQY